This TCR beta chain stems from a study of blood T cells in healthy people across ages. Worth noting for this clonotype: Its antigen remains unknown.

Study observations and caveats: CMV status of donors was not determined, possibly confounding expanded clonotype changes.

The study recruited healthy Caucasian donors from Russia who were aged about 6 to 95. Using a J-beta primer mix together with a sample-barcoded 5' primer, a second PCR was run for about 6 to 12 cycles. Each cDNA molecule, via a template-switch adaptor with 12 random nucleotides, was tagged. TCRdb fed the 5' RACE reads into MiXCR, producing one record per CDR3 protein. The sample shows 1.5 million to 2 million distinct CDR3 sequences, roughly two fifths of them seen only once. The CDR3 runs to 13 residues. CDR1 is MGHRA, CDR2 YSYEKL, per germline. V shed 4 bases and J shed 2 bases, with 9 bases lying between them.

This clonotype was obtained from a human donor in good health. The chain carries TRBV4-1 and TRBJ2-7, with unresolved D. Material for sequencing was blood. The CDR3 region has the DNA TGCGCCAGCAGCCGAGAACATGCCTACGAGCAGTACTTC. Residues: CASSREHAYEQYF.